These 6 T cell receptor beta chains were all obtained from the same sample, sequenced in a study of T cell responses to AZD1222 COVID-19 vaccine. The protocol was immunoSEQ multiplex PCR, while the TCRdb copy is restricted to in-frame clones and leaves out a portion. The sample has approximately 130,000 clones, roughly 85% seen once; the top ten hold 7.9%. The sample in question was peripheral blood, obtained 28 days after the second dose of the MenACWY control vaccine. Receptors originate from an adult who received the MenACWY meningococcal vaccine as a control.

This clone was seen just once. The rearrangement links TRBV5-1 to TRBJ1-1, with TRBD1 matching 7 bases. J gave up 2 bases and V 0 bases, and 4 bases lay outside the gene matches. The CDR3 has 15 residues. Germline CDR1 and CDR2: SGHRS and YFSETQ. CDR3 in DNA: TGCGCCAGCAGCTTGGCGGGACAGTCTAACACTGAAGCTTTCTTT. It codes for CASSLAGQSNTEAFF.

The CDR3 DNA sequence: TGCAGCGTTGGGACAGGGGACACTAACTATGGCTACACCTTC. This gives the protein CSVGTGDTNYGYTF. The chain uses TRBV29-1 and TRBJ1-2; 9 positions agree with TRBD1. In germline, CDR1 is SQVTM, CDR2 ANQGSEA. This CDR3 spans 14 amino acids. V shed 4 bases and J 0 bases; nucleotides not matched to a gene: 3.

The CDR3: CASSIRDRPYNEQFF. The CDR3 DNA follows: TGTGCCAGCAGCATCCGGGACAGACCTTACAATGAGCAGTTCTTC. V gene TRBV21-1 combines with J gene TRBJ2-1; TRBD1 was called by the table and not checked on the DNA. TRBV21-1 is described as a pseudogene. The CDR3 is 15 amino acids.

The chain employs TRBV24-1 and TRBJ2-3; 7 bases are shared with TRBD1. CDR3 length: 16 residues. With 0 bases clipped from V and 3 bases from J, the junction kept 5 bases outside the gene matches. Looked up from germline, CDR1 is KGHDR and CDR2 is SFDVKD. The CDR3 protein is CATSDLSEQGTDTQYF. The CDR3 nucleotides read TGTGCCACCAGTGATTTGAGTGAACAGGGGACAGATACGCAGTATTTT.

J is TRBJ2-7 and V is TRBV5-5; D call uncertain. The ends were cut back, 1 base at V and 0 bases at J, with 5 bases in the middle. The CDR3 extends over 13 amino acids. Germline V lookup: CDR1 SGHKS, CDR2 YYEKEE (reference sequence). The CDR3 reads CASSLTSSYEQYV. CDR3 nucleotides: TGTGCCAGCAGCTTGACGAGCTCCTACGAGCAGTACGTC.

The chain combines TRBV30 with TRBJ2-3, with D perhaps TRBD1 or TRBD2 (5 bases each). Germline values: CDR1 GTSNPN, CDR2 SVGIG (reference sequence). CDR3 size: 13 residues. Trimming pared 0 bases from V and 6 bases from J, leaving 10 bases between. For the CDR3, the DNA is TGTGCCTGGAGTGTACTCGGGACGGATACGCAGTATTTT. Its protein product is CAWSVLGTDTQYF. Drawing the rest from reference TRBV30 and TRBJ2-3, the complete variable domain is SQTIHQWPATLVQPVGSPLSLECTVEGTSNPNLYWYRQAAGRGLQLLFYSVGIGQISSEVPQNLSASRPQDRQFILSSKKLLLSDSGFYLCAWSVLGTDTQYFGPGTRLTVL.